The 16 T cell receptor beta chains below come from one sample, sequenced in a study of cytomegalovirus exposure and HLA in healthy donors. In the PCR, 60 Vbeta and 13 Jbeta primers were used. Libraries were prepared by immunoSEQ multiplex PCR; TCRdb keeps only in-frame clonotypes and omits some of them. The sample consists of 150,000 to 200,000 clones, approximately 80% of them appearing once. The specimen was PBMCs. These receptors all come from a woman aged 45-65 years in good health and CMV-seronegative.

The CDR3 sequence: CASSLATGGNTEAFF. The CDR3 DNA follows: TGCGCCAGCAGCTTGGCGACAGGGGGGAACACTGAAGCTTTCTTT. This chain uses TRBV5-1 with TRBJ1-1, with 9 bases that match TRBD1. Trimming removed 0 bases from V and 1 base from J; junction bases left unmatched: 1. Germline CDR1 is SGHRS and CDR2 is YFSETQ. This CDR3 has 15 residues. Variable domain in full (rest from reference TRBV5-1 and TRBJ1-1): KAGVTQTPRYLIKTRGQQVTLSCSPISGHRSVSWYQQTPGQGLQFLFEYFSETQRNKGNFPGRFSGRQFSNSRSEMNVSTLELGDSALYLCASSLATGGNTEAFFGQGTRLTVV.

The CDR3 DNA reads TGTGCCAGCAGTTACTCGCAGGGGGCCAGGGGCTACACCTTC. Translation gives CASSYSQGARGYTF. The chain carries TRBV6-5 and TRBJ1-2, with 8 bases that match TRBD1. With V trimmed by 0 bases and J by 8 bases, 5 bases remained unmatched. The CDR3 has 14 residues. Germline V lookup: CDR1 MNHEY, CDR2 SVGAGI.

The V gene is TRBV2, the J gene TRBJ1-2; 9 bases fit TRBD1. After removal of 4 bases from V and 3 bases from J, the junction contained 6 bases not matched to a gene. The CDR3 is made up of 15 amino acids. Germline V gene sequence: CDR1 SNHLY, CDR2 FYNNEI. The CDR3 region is CASSAPGQGHYGYTF. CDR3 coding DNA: TGTGCCAGCAGTGCGCCGGGACAGGGACACTATGGCTACACCTTC.

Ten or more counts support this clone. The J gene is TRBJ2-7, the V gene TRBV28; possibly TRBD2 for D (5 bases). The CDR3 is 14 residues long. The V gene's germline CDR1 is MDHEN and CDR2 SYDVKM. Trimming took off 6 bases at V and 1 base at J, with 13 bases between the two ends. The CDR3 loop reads CASSVTGKSYEQYF. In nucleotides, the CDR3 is TGTGCCAGCAGCGTCACCGGGAAATCCTACGAGCAGTACTTC.

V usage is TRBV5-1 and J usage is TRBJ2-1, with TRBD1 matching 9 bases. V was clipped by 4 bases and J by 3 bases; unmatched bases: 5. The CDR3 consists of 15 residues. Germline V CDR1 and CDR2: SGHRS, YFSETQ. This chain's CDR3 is CASSVDRGDYNEQFF. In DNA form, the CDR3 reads TGCGCCAGCAGCGTGGACAGGGGAGACTACAATGAGCAGTTCTTC.

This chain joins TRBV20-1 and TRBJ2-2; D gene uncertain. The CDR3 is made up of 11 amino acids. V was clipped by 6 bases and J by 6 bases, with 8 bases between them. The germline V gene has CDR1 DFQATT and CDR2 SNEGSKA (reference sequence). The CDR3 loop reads CSATRAGELFF. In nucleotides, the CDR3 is TGCAGTGCCACACGTGCCGGGGAGCTGTTTTTT.

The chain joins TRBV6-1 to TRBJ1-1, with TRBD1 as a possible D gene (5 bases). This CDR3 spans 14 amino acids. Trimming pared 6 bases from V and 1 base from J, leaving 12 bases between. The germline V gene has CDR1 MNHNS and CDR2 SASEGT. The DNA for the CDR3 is TGTGCCAGCAGCCCCATGACAGAGAACACTGAAGCTTTCTTT. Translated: CASSPMTENTEAFF.

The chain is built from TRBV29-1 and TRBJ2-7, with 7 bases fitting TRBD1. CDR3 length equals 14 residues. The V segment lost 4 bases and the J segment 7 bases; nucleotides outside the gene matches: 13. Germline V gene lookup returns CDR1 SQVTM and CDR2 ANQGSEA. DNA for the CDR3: TGCAGCGTTGCCTGGGGACAGACCTTCGGGGAGCAGTACTTC. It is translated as CSVAWGQTFGEQYF.

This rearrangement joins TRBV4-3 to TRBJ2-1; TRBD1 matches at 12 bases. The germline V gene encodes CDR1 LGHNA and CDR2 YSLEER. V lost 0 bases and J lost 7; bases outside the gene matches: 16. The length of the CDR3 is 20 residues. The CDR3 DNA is TGCGCCAGCAGCCAAGATCTCGGGACAGGGGGCCCCGGCTCCGAAAATGAGCAGTTCTTC. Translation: CASSQDLGTGGPGSENEQFF.

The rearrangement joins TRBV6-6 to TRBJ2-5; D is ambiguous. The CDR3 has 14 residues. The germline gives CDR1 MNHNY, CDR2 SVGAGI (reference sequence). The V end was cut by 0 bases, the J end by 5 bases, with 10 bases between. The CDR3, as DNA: TGTGCCAGCAGTTACTCGGGCTATTTGGAGACCCAGTACTTC. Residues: CASSYSGYLETQYF.

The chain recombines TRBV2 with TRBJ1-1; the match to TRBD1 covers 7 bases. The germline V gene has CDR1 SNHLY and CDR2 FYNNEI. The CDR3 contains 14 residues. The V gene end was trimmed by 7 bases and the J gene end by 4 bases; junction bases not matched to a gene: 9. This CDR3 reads CASKLESGGTEAFF. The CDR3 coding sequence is TGTGCCAGCAAACTCGAATCAGGGGGCACTGAAGCTTTCTTT.

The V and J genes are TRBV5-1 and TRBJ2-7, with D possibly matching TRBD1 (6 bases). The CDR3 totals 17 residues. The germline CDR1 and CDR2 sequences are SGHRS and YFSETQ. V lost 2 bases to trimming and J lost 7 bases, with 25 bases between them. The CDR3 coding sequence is TGCGCCAGCAGCTTAGGCCGACTTGAAGGGGGTCGGGAAGAGCAGTACTTC. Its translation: CASSLGRLEGGREEQYF.

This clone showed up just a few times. As DNA, the CDR3 is TGTGCCAGCAGCTTACGGGGTGGCTACACCTTC. Translation gives CASSLRGGYTF. This chain uses TRBV5-6 with TRBJ1-2, with D unresolved. Germline CDR1 and CDR2: SGHDT and YYEEEE. The ends were cut back, 2 bases at V and 7 bases at J, with 6 bases in the middle. There are 11 residues in the CDR3.

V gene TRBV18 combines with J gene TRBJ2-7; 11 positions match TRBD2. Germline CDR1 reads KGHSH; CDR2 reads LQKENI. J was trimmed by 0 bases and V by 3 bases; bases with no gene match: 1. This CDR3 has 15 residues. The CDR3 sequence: CASSPGLAVSYEQYF. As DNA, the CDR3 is TGTGCCAGCTCACCGGGACTAGCGGTCTCCTACGAGCAGTACTTC.

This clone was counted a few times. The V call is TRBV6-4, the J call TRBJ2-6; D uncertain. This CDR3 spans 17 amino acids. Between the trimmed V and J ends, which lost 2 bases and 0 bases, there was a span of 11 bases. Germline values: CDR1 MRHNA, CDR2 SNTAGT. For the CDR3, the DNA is TGTGCCAGCAGTGACGGAGAGTCCACCTCTGGGGCCAACGTCCTGACTTTC. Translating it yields CASSDGESTSGANVLTF.

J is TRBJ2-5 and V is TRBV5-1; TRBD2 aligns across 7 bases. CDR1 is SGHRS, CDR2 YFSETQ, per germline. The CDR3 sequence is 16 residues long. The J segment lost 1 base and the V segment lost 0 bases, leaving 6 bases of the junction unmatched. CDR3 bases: TGCGCCAGCAGCTTGGCGGGGTGGGGGGGCCAAGAGACCCAGTACTTC. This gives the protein CASSLAGWGGQETQYF.